One T cell receptor beta chain is described in this entry. Its antigen has not been determined. Per-base quality was not reported, and no clone a single base away is much larger than it. CDR1 DFQATT and CDR2 SNEGSKA were looked up in the germline V gene (reference sequence). The CDR3 spans 16 residues, from the cysteine through the phenylalanine. Only the CDR3 part of the read is kept: 48 bases, read in frame from the first base. V trim: 0 bases; J trim: 3 bases; unmatched bases: 9. Library preparation employed 5' RACE. The sequencer listed for this sample is Illumina HiSeq 2000. Template switching introduced a universal primer binding site; the final cDNA contained a unique molecular identifier, enabling accurate counting of TCR cDNA molecules. First-strand cDNA for TCR alpha and beta chains was synthesized from specific primers in the conserved constant-segment region. To control for contamination, every cDNA library carried two barcodes: a SMART-Mk sample barcode plus Illumina barcodes. TruSeq adapter sequences, together with Illumina sample barcodes, were added in two successive PCR steps. The Illumina HiSeq platform was used with custom primers to sequence TCR alpha and beta cDNA libraries. Under the source paper's analysis protocol: Raw reads were processed with MiGEC to extract unique molecular identifiers, and MiXCR was used to determine CDR3 positions. For each individual, recombination models were inferred using an EM algorithm with the repgenHMM and IGoR tools. Shared clonotypes were analyzed with the tcR package in R, and sharing was normalized by the product of cloneset sizes. Out-of-frame nonproductive sequences were analyzed to study raw recombination free of thymic and clonal selection effects. The raw public reads went through TCRdb reprocessing: fastp at Q25, MiXCR clone calling, in-frame beta chains kept. Identical CDR3 protein sequences are pooled into one entry, listed with their most common genes and DNA. The authors' filters were not applied to this entry. The sample table holds approximately 590,000 distinct CDR3 sequences, of which approximately 10% were seen once. The ten largest clones capture under 3% of the sample.

The sample is drawn from a study of identical twins (dated by TCRdb to 2016 to 2017). With regard to the full study: To test whether fetal clonotypes persist, the study used deep sequencing on TCR alpha and beta repertoires from monozygotic twins, unrelated adults of various ages, and cord blood. To rule out contamination, the twin experiments were replicated at different times with different library preparation protocols. General findings and caveats noted by the study authors: In beta out-of-frame sequences, excess twin sharing was weaker, because having fewer shared sequences lowered the signal-to-noise ratio. Out-of-frame TCR alpha sharing in monozygotic twins was systematically underestimated by recombination models, whereas sharing between unrelated individuals was in agreement with the recombination models. Fewer insertions were carried by abundant cord blood beta clonotypes; a weaker similar trend was observed in young adult naive repertoires, while no such trend was observed in memory repertoires. Invariant T cells such as MAIT and iNKT could partly confound zero-insertion analyses, though diverse VJ usage argued against this for most clonotypes. Compared with coincidental sharing between unrelated individuals, an excess of low generation-probability sequences was observed among out-of-frame TCR alpha sequences shared between twins. Because the same donors could not be followed over many years, the conclusions depended on cross-sectional statistical analysis.

Only healthy Caucasian donors were included. The twin cohort comprised three pairs of female monozygotic twins, all aged roughly 18 to 30 years. RNA for TCR libraries was isolated from peripheral blood mononuclear cells. This sample was also put to use in a study of yellow fever vaccine responses in identical twins. The second source states: The T cell response to vaccination in identical twins was reported by the authors to appear partly convergent and partly personalized. In the study, vaccine-responding T cell clones were precisely tracked in identical twins.

Sequencing was carried out using PBMCs. The receptor's source is a woman between 18 and 30 years old in good health. The receptor chain draws on TRBV20-1 and TRBJ2-7; a stretch of 9 junction bases matches TRBD1. The DNA sequence reads TGCAGTGCTAGAGATCCGTCGACAGGGGGGGACTACGAGCAGTACTTC. Its protein is CSARDPSTGGDYEQYF.